This T cell receptor beta chain stems from a study of cytomegalovirus exposure and HLA in healthy donors. Study results and limitations: Beyond CMV serostatus, there was no information to go on about immune exposure. The authors listed 150 or so TCR beta chains as cytomegalovirus-associated. In a later analysis, a genetic analysis reported fewer productive-TCR N-insertions in an Asian-associated ancestry cluster than the cohort average. TCR beta chain V- and J-gene trimming was linked, in a later analysis, to a missense variant in DCLRE1C.

In germline, CDR1 is SGHRS, CDR2 YFSETQ. This CDR3 contains 12 residues. V dropped 4 bases and J dropped 3 bases, with 8 bases sitting between them. Primers: 60 Vbeta forward and 13 Jbeta reverse. Profiled with immunoSEQ multiplex PCR; TCRdb holds only in-frame clones, not every one. The sample records around 150,000 clones, roughly 83% being singletons. In the case of this clone: Its antigen is unknown.

The origin of this receptor is a man aged 35-49 years in good health and CMV-seropositive. The chain joins TRBV5-1 to TRBJ2-7, with D maybe TRBD1 (5 bases). Material: PBMCs. Here the CDR3 reads CASSPTGYEQYF. The CDR3 DNA is TGCGCCAGCAGCCCCACAGGCTACGAGCAGTACTTC.